The 9 T cell receptor beta chains presented below share a single source sample, sequenced in a study of cytomegalovirus exposure and HLA in healthy donors (dated by TCRdb to 2016 to 2017). Library generation was performed with the immunoSEQ multiplex PCR assay. The immuneACCESS repertoire file appears here via TCRdb, limited to in-frame rearrangements. These files lack a portion of the clones; in checked studies, under half of the deficit traces to unresolved V genes, and the cause of the others is not known. Here the sample has about 180,000 clones; about 85% occur a single time. The ten largest clones take up approximately 15% of the sample. Sequencing was carried out using PBMCs. These receptors were taken from a man between 18 and 35 years old in good health and CMV-seropositive.

This clone was observed a few times. V is TRBV18 and J is TRBJ1-1; perhaps TRBD1 as D (5 bases). Germline V gene data show CDR1 as KGHSH and CDR2 as LQKENI. Trimming removed 6 bases at V and 0 bases at J, with 14 bases between. This CDR3 comprises 15 residues. CDR3 nucleotide sequence: TGTGCCAGCTCCCTGGGAGGGGCCATGAACACTGAAGCTTTCTTT. This sequence encodes CASSLGGAMNTEAFF.

About this clone itself: One junction end does not reproduce the germline sequence, and a read error may be involved. The CDR3 region has the DNA TGTGCTAGCAGCTTATCGATCAGCACTGAAGCTTTCTTT. Amino acids: CASSLSISTEAFF. V and J are TRBV7-7 and TRBJ1-1, with D uncertain. Germline CDR1 and CDR2: SSHAT and FNYEAQ (reference sequence). The CDR3 spans 13 residues.

CDR3 residues: CASLPPRTSGTNEQFF. The CDR3 DNA follows: TGTGCAAGTCTCCCTCCTCGGACTAGCGGGACCAATGAGCAGTTCTTC. The J gene is TRBJ2-1, the V gene TRBV12-2; the table gives TRBD2 as D, unverified against the DNA. TRBV12-2 corresponds to a pseudogene. CDR3 length equals 16 residues.

The chain carries TRBV5-6 and TRBJ1-2; 7 bases line up with TRBD1. CDR1 is SGHDT and CDR2 is YYEEEE in the germline V gene. J gave up 8 bases and V 2 bases, and 9 bases lay outside the gene matches. The CDR3 has 14 amino acids. Written as DNA, the CDR3 is TGTGCCAGCAGCTTAGGAGACAGGGTCCGCGGCTACACCTTC. Its protein product is CASSLGDRVRGYTF.

V is TRBV28 and J is TRBJ2-7; 8 bases match TRBD1. Losses at the gene ends were 5 bases for V and 4 bases for J; bases not matched to a gene: 10. The CDR3 contains 15 residues. Germline-derived CDR1 and CDR2 are MDHEN and SYDVKM. CDR3: CASSPAGTGPYEQYF. CDR3 sequence (DNA): TGTGCCAGCAGTCCGGCCGGGACAGGTCCTTACGAGCAGTACTTC. The variable domain in full, completed from reference TRBV28 and TRBJ2-7, reads DVKVTQSSRYLVKRTGEKVFLECVQDMDHENMFWYRQDPGLGLRLIYFSYDVKMKEKGDIPEGYSVSREKKERFSLILESASTNQTSMYLCASSPAGTGPYEQYFGPGTRLTVT.

This chain uses TRBV9 with TRBJ1-1; possible D gene TRBD1, 5 bases. V lost 0 bases, J lost 3 bases, and 15 bases lay in between. CDR1 and CDR2 (germline): SGDLS, YYNGEE. This CDR3 region has 16 residues. The CDR3, as DNA: TGTGCCAGCAGCGTAGTGGAGGGGTTGCGGCACACTGAAGCTTTCTTT. This translates into CASSVVEGLRHTEAFF.

The chain links TRBV2 to TRBJ2-1; weak D call: TRBD2 (5 bases). CDR1 is SNHLY and CDR2 is FYNNEI in the germline V gene. CDR3 length equals 12 residues. Trimming shortened V by 0 bases and J by 15 bases, and 12 bases separated the two germline ends. CDR3 nucleotide sequence: TGTGCCAGCAGTGAAGCGGGGTCTAGCCGGTTCTTC. It specifies CASSEAGSSRFF.

The chain joins TRBV6-1 to TRBJ2-7, with D perhaps TRBD1 (6 bases). Trimming removed 4 bases at V and 1 base at J, with 11 bases between. The germline CDR1 and CDR2 sequences are MNHNS and SASEGT. The CDR3 sequence is 14 residues long. The CDR3 spells CASSGGTFSYEQYF. The CDR3 DNA follows: TGTGCCAGCAGTGGTGGGACATTTTCCTACGAGCAGTACTTC.

CDR3 in amino acids: CASSLDFDSSYEQYF. DNA for the CDR3: TGTGCCAGCAGCTTGGATTTCGACAGCTCCTACGAGCAGTACTTC. The chain recombines TRBV5-4 with TRBJ2-7, with D possibly TRBD1 on 5 matching bases. This CDR3 has 15 residues. CDR1 SGHNT and CDR2 YYREEE come from the germline V gene (reference sequence). Trimming cost V 0 bases and J 0 bases, with 10 bases left between them.